The present T cell receptor (beta chain) was sequenced within a study of shared clonotypes between healthy human individuals (dated by TCRdb to the early 2020s). At the level of the whole study: Three men and a couple of women, aged 18 to 49 years, made up the cohort. To increase sequencing depth and limit assay-specific biases, different laboratories used diverse techniques to prepare libraries and sequence TCR repertoires. Per donor, leukapheresis produced somewhere between about 0.8 and 9 billion PBMCs. The study deeply sequenced blood TCR repertoires of about five healthy adults to estimate repertoire size and the extent of clonotype sharing between individuals. For each donor, three plates each were used for CD4 naive and CD4 memory, two plates were used for CD8 naive, and one plate was used for CD8 memory.

Of note for this clone: Its antigen is not yet known. Per-base qualities were not stored, and no clone one base away is much larger.

The CDR3 spans 13 residues, from the cysteine through the phenylalanine. Only CDR3 DNA is held: 39 bases, read in frame from base 1. The germline V gene sets CDR1 to SGHVS and CDR2 to FQNEAQ. Cut back by 1 base and 6 bases, the V and J ends lie 7 bases apart. Using the deep immunoSEQ assay, TCR CDR3 regions were amplified from genomic DNA by multiplex PCR. For each cell subset, the extracted genomic DNA was distributed evenly across all wells of several immunoSEQ 96-well plates, and each plate served as one replicate. For sorted subsets, 150 to 250 ng genomic DNA, equal to tens of thousands of T cell genomes, was loaded into each replicate PCR. Purified libraries were measured with a Qubit 3.0 fluorometer, size-checked on a Bioanalyzer 2100, and measured again with the KAPA Library Quantification kit. Each immunoSEQ 96-well plate was sequenced on its own single-read 150-cycle Illumina NextSeq 550 flow cell. The authors' analysis ran thus. The immunoSEQ output contained only junctional sequences without quality scores, so filtering could not match that applied to full-length reads. Sequences were annotated with PyIR, a Python wrapper for IgBLAST v1.9, and V/J genes and CDR3 were assigned using IMGT germline references. Reads were removed for weak V/J assignments (E-value above 1e-6), missing CDR3, stop codons, out-of-frame junctions, or ambiguous translated residues. A V3J clonotype was defined by an identical inferred V gene, J gene, and CDR3 amino acid sequence. The percentage overlap between two repertoires was calculated by dividing the number of shared unique clonotypes by the size of the smaller repertoire. Repertoire richness was assessed with RTK rarefaction, the Chao1 estimator, and Recon v2.1 estimates of unobserved clonotypes. OLGA was used to compute generation probabilities for all TCRbeta clonotypes that the gDNA method yielded from several donors. Not all clones reach the TCRdb copy of this immuneACCESS table, which keeps in-frame sequences only. Checked studies attribute under half of the gap to unresolved V genes and leave the rest unexplained. The V and J calls and clone size come from that table; D and trimming were worked out from the DNA. The sample table holds roughly 2 million clones, of which approximately 94% were seen once. Clones ranked in the top ten supply 0.85% to 1.2% of the sample.

General study outcomes and caveats: The genetic and exposure-history diversity represented was limited by the small number of donors. Even with the large sequencing depth, rarefaction of the sorted-subset datasets indicated that sequencing was incomplete. Larger estimated clonotype richness was generally found for naive subsets than for memory subsets. Sampling was limited to blood, and TCR repertoires in tissue likely differ from TCR repertoires in blood. When a handful of donors were compared, the shared fraction of clonotypes was roughly 5% for naive CD4, roughly 3.3% for naive CD8, roughly 2.5% for memory CD4, and 0.4% for memory CD8. Clonotypes shared by all four sorted-subset donors showed higher generation probabilities than non-shared clonotypes. Pairwise subsampling indicated that sequencing depth was expected to affect the degree of clonotype sharing among donors.

For the CD8 naive samples, CD45RO-negative cells were positively selected for CCR7, yielding a CD45RA+CCR7+ population from which TemRA cells were excluded. Healthy HIV-negative adults with no recently reported acute infections or vaccinations were included as donors. All donors were Caucasian adults living in Nashville, Tennessee, USA. Blood was collected by leukapheresis, and PBMCs were isolated by Ficoll-Histopaque density gradient centrifugation and then cryopreserved in liquid nitrogen vapor phase. Analytical flow cytometry was used to check the purity and quantity of each magnetically sorted T cell population. Genomic DNA was isolated from every sorted fraction and measured by UV absorbance on a Nanodrop 2000c.

Sequencing used naive CD8+ T cells sorted from blood. The cell subset or site tag for this specimen amounts to: CD45RA+CCR7+. The TCR was taken from a young man in good health. The chain employs TRBV7-8 and TRBJ2-1; too little of a D gene remains to name it. The nucleotide sequence is given as TGTGCCAGCAGCTTAGAGTCGGGCAATGAGCAGTTCTTC. This yields the protein CASSLESGNEQFF.